A selection of T cell receptor beta chains follows, all from one sample in a study of Graves' ophthalmopathy and Graves' hyperthyroidism. TCRdb re-analysed the multiplex PCR reads in MiXCR, keeping a single row per CDR3 protein. The sample lists 660,000 or so distinct CDR3 sequences; about 38% were seen once. The sample taken for sequencing was peripheral blood. These receptors originate from an adult man with Graves' ophthalmopathy. CDR3s include the opening cysteine and the closing phenylalanine or tryptophan. A D gene is named only where the DNA matches it firmly. Clone sizes are given selectively: once, few, many, or a class where the clone is expanded.

CDR3aa	CDR3nt	abundance	d_gene	v_gene	j_gene
CASSTRTGPNEGYTF	TGCGCCAGCAGCACCCGGACGGGCCCGAATGAGGGCTACACCTTC	NA	NA	TRBV5-1	TRBJ1-2
CASSLAIRGVETQYF	TGTGCCAGCAGCTTAGCAATTAGGGGGGTCGAGACCCAGTACTTC	NA	NA	TRBV7-9	TRBJ2-5
CATSRDLGSGANVLTF	TGTGCCACCAGCAGAGATCTTGGTAGTGGGGCCAACGTCCTGACTTTC	many	NA	TRBV15	TRBJ2-6
CANSWPGPFYEQYF	TGTGCCAACAGCTGGCCGGGACCGTTCTACGAGCAGTACTTC	NA	NA	TRBV11-2	TRBJ2-7
CASSLQGISYEQYF	TGTGCCAGCAGCCTCCAGGGGATCTCCTACGAGCAGTACTTC	NA	NA	TRBV7-3	TRBJ2-7
CASSLQGAFGEQYF	TGTGCCAGCAGCCTACAGGGGGCTTTCGGCGAGCAGTACTTC	few	TRBD1	TRBV12-3/TRBV12-4	TRBJ2-7
CSARLAEYEQYF	TGCAGTGCTAGACTAGCGGAGTACGAGCAGTACTTC	many	TRBD2	TRBV20-1	TRBJ2-7
CASSLEGEGETQYF	TGTGCCAGCAGTTTGGAGGGGGAGGGAGAGACCCAGTACTTC	many	NA	TRBV12-3/TRBV12-4	TRBJ2-5
CASSPGQGSCEQYF	TGTGCCAGCAGCCCTGGGCAGGGCTCCTGCGAGCAGTACTTC	NA	NA	TRBV12-3/TRBV12-4	TRBJ2-7
CASSQVRGRNTEAFF	TGTGCCAGCAGCCAAGTTAGGGGTAGGAACACTGAAGCTTTCTTT	NA	NA	TRBV14	TRBJ1-1
CASFRGRNSEKLFF	TGTGCCAGCTTCAGGGGGCGCAACAGCGAAAAACTGTTTTTT	many	TRBD1	TRBV12-3/TRBV12-4	TRBJ1-4
CASSTDHSEQYF	TGTGCCAGCAGCACCGACCACTCCGAGCAGTACTTC	many	NA	TRBV6-6	TRBJ2-7
CASSPNRQGTNEKLFF	TGTGCCAGCAGCCCAAACAGACAGGGGACTAATGAAAAACTGTTTTTT	many	TRBD1	TRBV7-9	TRBJ1-4
CAISESQVYDYTF	TGTGCCATCAGTGAGTCACAGGTCTATGACTACACCTTC	NA	NA	TRBV10-3	TRBJ1-2
CASSGPASGGKTQYF	TGTGCCAGCAGCGGACCCGCTAGCGGAGGGAAGACCCAGTACTTC	many	TRBD2	TRBV5-8	TRBJ2-5
CSVEDSGGNRGKITF	TGCAGCGTTGAAGATTCTGGAGGAAACAGGGGCAAGATCACCTTC	NA	TRBD1	TRBV29-1	TRBJ1-2
CASSVDLAETQYF	TGTGCCAGCAGCGTAGACCTAGCCGAGACCCAGTACTTC	many	NA	TRBV9	TRBJ2-5
CASSWRVGLEAFF	TGTGCCAGCAGCTGGAGGGTGGGTCTCGAAGCTTTCTTT	few	NA	TRBV11-3	TRBJ1-1
CASSTGGQTNTEAFF	TGTGCCAGCAGCACCGGAGGACAAACAAACACTGAAGCTTTCTTT	NA	NA	TRBV9	TRBJ1-1
CATQGQGSSGANVLTF	TGTGCCACACAGGGACAGGGGAGCTCTGGGGCCAACGTCCTGACTTTC	many	TRBD1	TRBV15	TRBJ2-6
CASSAKTGGNSPLHF	TGTGCCAGCAGCGCTAAGACAGGGGGTAATTCACCCCTCCACTTT	many	TRBD1	TRBV9	TRBJ1-6
CSVGRGYNEQFF	TGCAGCGTGGGACGGGGGTACAATGAGCAGTTCTTC	few	NA	TRBV29-1	TRBJ2-1
CASSPIEDQPQHF	TGTGCCAGCTCACCAATAGAGGATCAGCCCCAGCATTTT	few	NA	TRBV18	TRBJ1-5
CASSSDSSTDTQYF	TGTGCCAGCAGCTCGGACTCGAGCACAGATACGCAGTATTTT	NA	NA	TRBV7-2	TRBJ2-3
CASSRRLGTGPQKLFF	TGCGCCAGCAGCCGCCGACTGGGCACGGGGCCCCAAAAACTGTTTTTT	NA	NA	TRBV4-3	TRBJ1-4
CASSQGPTVAWEQYF	TGCGCCAGCAGCCAAGGGCCCACCGTCGCTTGGGAGCAGTACTTC	NA	NA	TRBV4-1	TRBJ2-7
CASSPQVGTNEKLFF	TGTGCCAGCTCGCCGCAAGTCGGGACTAATGAAAAACTGTTTTTT	many	NA	TRBV25-1	TRBJ1-4
CASSDRTGADTEAFF	TGCGCCAGCAGTGATCGGACAGGGGCGGACACTGAAGCTTTCTTT	NA	TRBD1	TRBV10-2	TRBJ1-1
CASSSQVHGYTF	TGTGCCAGCAGCTCCCAGGTGCATGGCTACACCTTC	NA	NA	TRBV5-5	TRBJ1-2
CASRNRGSGNTIYF	TGTGCCAGCAGGAACAGGGGCTCTGGAAACACCATATATTTT	many	TRBD1	TRBV7-2	TRBJ1-3
CASSLTGIGTEAFF	TGTGCCAGCAGCTTAACAGGGATTGGAACTGAAGCTTTCTTT	few	NA	TRBV5-8	TRBJ1-1
CASSPMETGDNSPLHF	TGTGCCAGCAGCCCAATGGAGACAGGAGATAATTCACCCCTCCACTTT	many	NA	TRBV7-9	TRBJ1-6
CASSLVWDGAGPLHF	TGTGCCAGCAGCTTAGTCTGGGACGGAGCAGGACCCCTCCACTTT	many	NA	TRBV7-8	TRBJ1-6
CACHYLAGVTQPQHF	TGTGCCTGTCACTATCTAGCAGGGGTGACTCAGCCCCAGCATTTT	many	NA	TRBV6-5	TRBJ1-5
CASSIRVGELQPQHF	TGTGCCAGTAGTATCAGGGTAGGGGAACTACAGCCCCAGCATTTT	many	NA	TRBV19	TRBJ1-5
CASSLGLGVTGELFF	TGCGCCAGCAGCCTCGGACTAGGGGTCACCGGGGAGCTGTTTTTT	NA	TRBD2	TRBV4-1	TRBJ2-2
CASSIVGQRFTGELFF	TGTGCCAGTAGTATAGTGGGACAGCGGTTCACCGGGGAGCTGTTTTTT	many	TRBD1	TRBV19	TRBJ2-2
CASSPRDISLALHF	TGTGCCAGCAGTCCCCGGGACATAAGCTTGGCCCTCCACTTT	many	NA	TRBV6-6	TRBJ1-6
CSVELQGHYEQYF	TGCAGCGTTGAACTACAGGGGCACTACGAGCAGTACTTC	NA	TRBD1	TRBV29-1	TRBJ2-7
CASSTNRGPTSNSPLHF	TGTGCCAGCAGTACCAACAGGGGCCCCACATCTAATTCACCCCTCCACTTT	few	TRBD1	TRBV6-1	TRBJ1-6
CASSLEGQRNYEQYF	TGTGCCAGCAGCTTAGAGGGACAGCGAAACTACGAGCAGTACTTC	many	TRBD1	TRBV7-2	TRBJ2-7
CASSFLAGFSYEQYF	TGTGCCAGCAGTTTCCTAGCGGGGTTCTCCTACGAGCAGTACTTC	few	TRBD2	TRBV12-3/TRBV12-4	TRBJ2-7
CASSFTDSSYSNQPQHF	TGTGCCAGCAGCTTTACCGACAGCAGCTATAGCAATCAGCCCCAGCATTTT	NA	NA	TRBV5-6	TRBJ1-5
CASSDGQGRRELFF	TGCGCCAGCAGTGACGGGCAGGGGAGAAGGGAGCTGTTTTTT	NA	NA	TRBV10-2	TRBJ2-2
CASSLVTGAYQPQHF	TGTGCCAGCAGCCTCGTCACGGGGGCGTATCAGCCCCAGCATTTT	few	NA	TRBV12-3/TRBV12-4	TRBJ1-5
CASSPGLAGGPETQYF	TGTGCCAGCAGCCCAGGACTAGCGGGAGGGCCCGAGACCCAGTACTTC	NA	TRBD2	TRBV5-4	TRBJ2-5
CSEPLIYTF	TGCAGTGAACCCCTGATCTACACCTTC	many	NA	TRBV20-1	TRBJ1-2
CASSRENKGEQYF	TGCGCCAGCAGCCGCGAGAACAAAGGCGAGCAGTACTTC	NA	NA	TRBV7-2	TRBJ2-7
CASSLPPSGTGGKLFF	TGTGCCAGTAGTCTCCCTCCTAGCGGGACCGGGGGAAAACTGTTTTTT	NA	NA	TRBV19	TRBJ1-4
CAISAAGGPNTIYF	TGTGCCATCAGTGCCGCAGGGGGCCCGAACACCATATATTTT	NA	TRBD1	TRBV10-3	TRBJ1-3
CASTPGTLREQYF	TGTGCCAGCACACCAGGCACCCTACGGGAGCAGTACTTC	few	NA	TRBV6-5	TRBJ2-7
CASSPPSSGGIYEQYF	TGTGCCAGCAGCCCTCCATCTAGCGGGGGGATCTACGAGCAGTACTTC	NA	TRBD2	TRBV7-2	TRBJ2-7
CASSLVGRWNPSNGYTF	TGCGCCAGCAGCTTGGTAGGCAGGTGGAATCCGTCTAATGGCTACACCTTC	few	NA	TRBV5-1	TRBJ1-2
CASSFRLRAETQYF	TGCGCCAGCAGCTTCCGGCTCAGGGCGGAGACCCAGTACTTC	NA	NA	TRBV5-1	TRBJ2-5
CASSQDAPGTGGRIWYEQYF	TGCGCCAGCAGCCAAGATGCCCCCGGGACAGGGGGCAGGATTTGGTACGAGCAGTACTTC	NA	TRBD1	TRBV13	TRBJ2-7